Following are 13 T cell receptor beta chains from one sample sequenced in a study of shared clonotypes between healthy human individuals. Generated by immunoSEQ multiplex PCR, the TCRdb table keeps only in-frame clones and is missing some. This table holds 2 million to 3 million clones, 93% found once. Source material: naive CD4+ T cells from PBMCs. The subset was: CD45RA+ positively selected. The receptors here all came from a man aged 18 to 30 in good health. Some clones in this sample may be carry-over from other donors' samples.

V is TRBV28 and J is TRBJ2-3; 8 bases map to TRBD2. The CDR3 loop spans 14 amino acids. From germline, CDR1 is MDHEN and CDR2 SYDVKM. The ends lost 8 bases at V and 2 bases at J; junction bases unmatched: 6. In nucleotides, the CDR3 is TGTGCCAGCCGAACTAGCGGATACACAGATACGCAGTATTTT. Translated, it gives CASRTSGYTDTQYF.

CDR3 region: CASNGVSPGANVLTF. In DNA form, the CDR3 reads TGTGCCAGCAACGGAGTCTCCCCTGGGGCCAACGTCCTGACTTTC. V and J are TRBV28 and TRBJ2-6; no clear D gene. This CDR3 is built from 15 residues. Trimming took off 7 bases at V and 2 bases at J, with 12 bases between the two ends. Germline V gene data show CDR1 as MDHEN and CDR2 as SYDVKM.

The chain couples TRBV5-1 to TRBJ2-2; a possible D gene is TRBD2 (6 bases). The length of the CDR3 is 14 residues. The V and J ends lost 7 bases and 1 base respectively, with 11 bases between them. CDR1 SGHRS and CDR2 YFSETQ come from the germline V gene. DNA for the CDR3: TGCGCCAGCTCCGGGACTCAGAACACCGGGGAGCTGTTTTTT. Translated, it gives CASSGTQNTGELFF. Based on the CDR3 plus reference TRBV5-1 and TRBJ2-2, the full variable domain is KAGVTQTPRYLIKTRGQQVTLSCSPISGHRSVSWYQQTPGQGLQFLFEYFSETQRNKGNFPGRFSGRQFSNSRSEMNVSTLELGDSALYLCASSGTQNTGELFFGEGSRLTVL.

The CDR3, as DNA: TGTGCCAGCAGCCTTTCCGGGACTAGAGCCTACGAGCAGTACTTC. It yields the protein CASSLSGTRAYEQYF. This chain uses TRBV11-2 with TRBJ2-7; TRBD2 aligns across 8 bases. J was trimmed by 2 bases and V by 5 bases; bases with no gene match: 8. The CDR3 runs to 15 residues. Per germline, CDR1 SGHAT and CDR2 FQNNGV.

The CDR3 DNA sequence: TGTGCCAGCAGACTAGCGGGAGGGCCTAAAGATGAGCAGTTCTTC. This sequence encodes CASRLAGGPKDEQFF. The chain is built from TRBV5-8 and TRBJ2-1, with TRBD2 matching over 13 bases. The germline CDR1 and CDR2 sequences are SGHTS and YDEGEE. This CDR3 comprises 15 residues. V lost 5 bases, J lost 8 bases, and 7 bases stayed unmatched. The whole variable domain, filled in from reference TRBV5-8 and TRBJ2-1, reads EAGVTQSPTHLIKTRGQQATLRCSPISGHTSVYWYQQALGLGLQFLLWYDEGEERNRGNFPPRFSGRQFPNYSSELNVNALELEDSALYLCASRLAGGPKDEQFFGPGTRLTVL.

This chain connects TRBV9 to TRBJ2-5, with 10 bases aligning to TRBD1. The J segment lost 6 bases and the V segment lost 4 bases, leaving 9 bases of the junction unmatched. The CDR3 covers 15 residues. CDR1 is SGDLS, CDR2 YYNGEE, per germline. CDR3 region: CASSPRGTGVKTQYF. For the CDR3, the DNA is TGTGCCAGCAGCCCGAGGGGGACAGGGGTCAAGACCCAGTACTTC.

Here the CDR3 DNA reads TGTGCCAGCAGCCAAGATTTGGCGGGAGGGCCCTACGAGCAGTACTTC. It yields the protein CASSQDLAGGPYEQYF. This chain uses TRBV4-2 with TRBJ2-7; TRBD2 aligns across 9 bases. With V trimmed by 0 bases and J by 2 bases, 5 bases remained unmatched. The CDR3 covers 16 residues. Per germline, CDR1 LGHNA and CDR2 YNFKEQ.

The chain employs TRBV9 and TRBJ2-3; D possibly corresponds to TRBD2 (7 bases). Germline V gives CDR1 SGDLS, CDR2 YYNGEE. V lost 3 bases and J 4 bases, leaving 18 bases between the germline ends. The CDR3 length is 16 residues. CDR3 sequence (DNA): TGTGCCAGCAGCGCTGGGCGATCGGGGGGCGCAGATACGCAGTATTTT. It codes for CASSAGRSGGADTQYF.

V gene TRBV5-4 combines with J gene TRBJ1-1; no reliable D call. Per the germline V gene, CDR1 is SGHNT and CDR2 is YYREEE (reference sequence). The CDR3 loop spans 15 amino acids. V gave up 2 bases and J gave up 2 bases, with 13 bases separating them. CDR3 coding DNA: TGTGCCAGCAGCTTCGTGGACGGGATTAACACTGAAGCTTTCTTT. As protein: CASSFVDGINTEAFF.

This clone was detected only once. The chain uses TRBV5-8 and TRBJ2-7; D remains unclear. V lost 4 bases and J 3 bases, leaving 11 bases between the germline ends. The germline V gene has CDR1 SGHTS and CDR2 YDEGEE. This CDR3 region has 13 residues. In DNA form, the CDR3 reads TGTGCCAGCAGCACCCCCTTCAGCTACGAGCAGTACTTC. The encoded protein is CASSTPFSYEQYF. Using reference TRBV5-8 and TRBJ2-7 for the parts outside the CDR3, the full variable domain is EAGVTQSPTHLIKTRGQQATLRCSPISGHTSVYWYQQALGLGLQFLLWYDEGEERNRGNFPPRFSGRQFPNYSSELNVNALELEDSALYLCASSTPFSYEQYFGPGTRLTVT.

This sequence joins TRBV18 and TRBJ1-2, with 10 bases that match TRBD1. The CDR3 is 17 residues long. V lost 6 bases, J lost 2 bases, and 12 bases stayed unmatched. Germline CDR1 and CDR2: KGHSH and LQKENI. This CDR3 reads CASSREDRGLSNYGYTF. In nucleotides, the CDR3 is TGTGCCAGCTCTCGGGAGGACAGGGGGTTGAGCAACTATGGCTACACCTTC.

The chain couples TRBV28 to TRBJ1-5; possibly TRBD1 for D (5 bases). Trimming shortened V by 6 bases and J by 4 bases, and 16 bases separated the two germline ends. The germline CDR1 and CDR2 sequences are MDHEN and SYDVKM. This CDR3 spans 15 amino acids. The CDR3 region has the DNA TGTGCCAGCAGGGCCTCGGGGGTTCAAAATCAGCCCCAGCATTTT. It translates to CASRASGVQNQPQHF.

The rearrangement joins TRBV5-6 to TRBJ2-7; 13 bases align to TRBD2. The CDR3 loop spans 15 amino acids. The junction had 6 bases not matched to a gene; V was cut back by 4 bases and J by 5 bases. CDR1 and CDR2 from the germline V gene are SGHDT and YYEEEE. DNA of the CDR3: TGTGCCAGCAGCAAACTAGCGGGAGGGAGCGACGAGCAGTACTTC. Translating gives CASSKLAGGSDEQYF.